Listed below are T cell receptor beta chains from one sample, sequenced in a study of tumor-infiltrating lymphocytes in primary liver carcinoma. TCRdb itself ran the multiplex PCR reads through MiXCR, one entry per CDR3 protein. The sample has approximately 330,000 distinct CDR3 sequences, 65% seen once. The source material was peripheral blood. These receptors came from a man aged 40-49 years with primary liver carcinoma and hepatitis B virus infection. Both conserved end residues are part of each CDR3. D genes are given only for firm matches. Expanded clones get a size class; other rows say once, few or many, or leave the size out.

v_call	d_call	j_call	clone_size	cdr3_aa	cdr3_nt
TRBV10-1	.	TRBJ2-7	.	CASSEPARTYEQYF	TGCGCCAGCAGTGAACCGGCAAGAACATACGAACAGTACTTC
TRBV11-2	TRBD2	TRBJ2-7	.	CASSLELSVIGRAYEQYF	TGTGCCAGCAGCTTAGAGTTGTCCGTCATAGGGAGGGCCTACGAACAGTACTTC
TRBV6-1	.	TRBJ2-7	many	CASSGSLSYEQYF	TGTGCCAGCAGTGGCTCACTCTCCTACGAGCAGTACTTC
TRBV29-1	TRBD1	TRBJ1-2	.	CGTRTAGTERYTF	TGCGGCACCCGTACAGCAGGGACAGAGCGCTACACCTTC
TRBV5-4	.	TRBJ2-1	.	CASSLSVRESEDEQFF	TGTGCCAGCAGCCTGTCTGTCAGGGAGTCCGAAGATGAGCAGTTCTTC
TRBV10-1	.	TRBJ1-1	.	CASGSLVNPGEAFF	TGCGCCAGCGGATCGCTGGTGAACCCGGGTGAAGCTTTCTTT
TRBV5-4	TRBD2	TRBJ2-7	.	CANSSGLAGGLPHPYEQYF	TGTGCCAACAGCTCCGGACTAGCGGGAGGGCTGCCTCATCCCTACGAGCAGTACTTC
TRBV5-1	TRBD2	TRBJ2-7	.	CASSLVLAGPYEQYF	TGCGCCAGCAGCTTGGTTCTAGCGGGACCCTACGAACAGTACTTC
TRBV7-9	TRBD1	TRBJ1-5	few	CASSQWTGLIDQPQHF	TGTGCCAGCAGCCAGTGGACAGGGTTGATTGATCAGCCCCAGCATTTT
TRBV6-1	.	TRBJ1-6	.	CASSGGWSSYNSPLHF	TGTGCCAGCAGTGGTGGGTGGAGCTCCTATAATTCACCCCTCCACTTT
TRBV11-2	.	TRBJ2-7	.	CASSLEMSPKAYEQYF	TGTGCCAGCAGCTTAGAGATGTCACCAAAAGCCTACGAGCAGTACTTC
TRBV11-2	TRBD2	TRBJ2-3	.	CTSSLRTSGGRADTQYF	TGTACCAGCAGCTTACGGACCAGCGGTGGGAGGGCAGATACGCAGTATTTT
TRBV11-3	.	TRBJ2-1	.	CASSPLANSYNEQFF	TGTGCTAGCAGCCCCCTGGCAAACTCCTACAATGAGCAGTTCTTC
TRBV11-2	.	TRBJ2-1	medium-sized	CASSYSPRGQFF	TGTGCCAGCAGCTACTCGCCTAGGGGGCAGTTCTTC
TRBV12-3/TRBV12-4	TRBD1	TRBJ1-2	.	CASRQGAVNGYTF	TGTGCCAGTAGACAGGGGGCGGTTAATGGCTACACCTTC
TRBV6-2/TRBV6-3	TRBD2	TRBJ2-3	.	CASSDPGLAGGSLMTDTQYF	TGTGCCAGCAGTGACCCGGGACTAGCGGGAGGGTCGCTCATGACAGATACGCAGTATTTT
TRBV29-1	.	TRBJ2-7	.	CSAAWGARGNEQCF	TGCAGCGCTGCATGGGGGGCGAGAGGGAACGAGCAGTGCTTC
TRBV6-5	.	TRBJ2-5	.	CASRPVVASGTQYF	TGTGCCAGCAGACCTGTAGTGGCATCGGGGACCCAGTACTTC
TRBV7-9	.	TRBJ1-2	.	CASSEQGPRVYGYTF	TGTGCCAGCAGCGAACAGGGCCCAAGGGTCTATGGCTACACCTTC
TRBV5-8	TRBD2	TRBJ2-1	.	CASRTLGLAGGSSFNEQFF	TGTGCCAGCCGAACTTTGGGACTAGCGGGAGGGAGCTCCTTCAATGAGCAGTTCTTC
TRBV25-1	.	TRBJ1-6	.	CASSERQYNSPLHF	TGTGCCAGCAGTGAGAGACAGTATAATTCACCCCTCCACTTT
TRBV28	.	TRBJ2-5	.	CASSWGGGETQYF	TGTGCCAGCAGTTGGGGAGGGGGAGAGACCCAGTACTTC
TRBV11-1	.	TRBJ2-3	.	CASSLHGRMATQYF	TGTGCCAGCAGCCTTCACGGGCGAATGGCTACGCAGTATTTT
TRBV29-1	TRBD1	TRBJ2-5	.	CSVHRGFQEIQYF	TGCAGCGTTCACAGGGGTTTCCAAGAGATCCAGTACTTC
TRBV5-5	.	TRBJ2-1	many	CASRRQATTSYNEQFF	TGTGCCAGCAGGCGACAGGCCACTACCTCCTACAATGAGCAGTTCTTC
TRBV5-1	TRBD1	TRBJ2-5	once	CASWFTTGAETQYF	TGCGCCAGCTGGTTCACGACAGGGGCGGAGACCCAGTACTTC
TRBV4-3	.	TRBJ1-6	.	CTSGPFTGGNSPLHF	TGCACCAGCGGCCCCTTTACGGGGGGAAATTCACCCCTCCACTTT
TRBV7-9	.	TRBJ2-1	.	CASSGDRAPGLDEQFF	TGTGCCAGCAGCGGAGACCGGGCGCCCGGGTTGGATGAGCAGTTCTTC
TRBV6-5	.	TRBJ2-1	many	CASSSEFKREQFF	TGTGCCAGCAGTTCCGAATTCAAGCGGGAGCAGTTCTTC
TRBV28	.	TRBJ2-7	many	CASSIGTYEQYF	TGTGCCAGCAGCATCGGGACCTACGAGCAGTACTTC
TRBV6-2/TRBV6-3	TRBD1	TRBJ1-2	.	CASSYSDRARSGYTF	TGTGCCAGCAGTTACTCGGACAGGGCAAGGAGCGGCTACACCTTC
TRBV30	.	TRBJ2-7	.	CAWSVWRGEQYF	TGTGCCTGGAGTGTATGGAGGGGCGAGCAGTACTTC
TRBV12-5	.	TRBJ2-1	many	CASGLGQNEQFF	TGTGCTAGTGGTTTGGGACAAAATGAGCAGTTCTTC
TRBV15	.	TRBJ1-5	.	CATSLPSGRYNQPQHF	TGTGCCACCAGCCTTCCATCAGGGAGATACAATCAGCCCCAGCATTTT
TRBV11-2	.	TRBJ1-4	.	CTSSPGREKLFF	TGTACCAGCAGCCCGGGACGTGAAAAACTGTTTTTT
TRBV11-2	.	TRBJ2-1	.	CACSFIAEQFF	TGTGCCTGCAGCTTCATCGCCGAGCAGTTCTTC